This TCR beta chain was captured by sequencing in a study of T cell repertoires in cytomegalovirus infection. Turning to this clonotype: Its target is unknown.

Via MiXCR, TCRdb re-called the reads, giving one row per CDR3 protein. The sample holds fewer than 1,000,000 distinct CDR3 sequences, more than 25% seen once. V lost 2 bases, J lost 5 bases, and 7 bases lay in between. The CDR3 covers 13 residues. Germline V gene sequence: CDR1 ENHRY, CDR2 SYGVKD. The receptor was isolated from a human donor in good health (CMV status not recorded). Some clones in this sample may be carry-over from other donors' samples. The chain has TRBV10-3 and TRBJ1-5; D is uncertain. Material: cultured CD8+ T cells from PBMCs, obtained from culture after CMV antigen stimulation. The CDR3 sequence: CAISEEGDQPQHF. CDR3 sequence (DNA): TGTGCCATCAGTGAGGAGGGAGATCAGCCCCAGCATTTT.